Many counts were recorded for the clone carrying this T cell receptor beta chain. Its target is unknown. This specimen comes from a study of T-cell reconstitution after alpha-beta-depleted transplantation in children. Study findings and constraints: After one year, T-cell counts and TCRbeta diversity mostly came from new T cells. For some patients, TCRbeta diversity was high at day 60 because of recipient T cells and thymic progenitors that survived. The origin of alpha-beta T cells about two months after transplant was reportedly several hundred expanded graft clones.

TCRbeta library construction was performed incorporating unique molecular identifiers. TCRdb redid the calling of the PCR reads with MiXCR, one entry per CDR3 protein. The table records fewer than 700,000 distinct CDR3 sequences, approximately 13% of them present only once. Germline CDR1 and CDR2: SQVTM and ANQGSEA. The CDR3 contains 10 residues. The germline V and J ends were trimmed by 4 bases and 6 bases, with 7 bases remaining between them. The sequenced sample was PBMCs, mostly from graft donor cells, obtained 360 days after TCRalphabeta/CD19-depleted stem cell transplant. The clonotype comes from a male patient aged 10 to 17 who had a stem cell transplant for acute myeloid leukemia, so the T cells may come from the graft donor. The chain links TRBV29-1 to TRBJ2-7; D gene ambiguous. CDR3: CSVVVVEQYF. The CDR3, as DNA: TGCAGCGTTGTAGTTGTCGAGCAGTACTTC.